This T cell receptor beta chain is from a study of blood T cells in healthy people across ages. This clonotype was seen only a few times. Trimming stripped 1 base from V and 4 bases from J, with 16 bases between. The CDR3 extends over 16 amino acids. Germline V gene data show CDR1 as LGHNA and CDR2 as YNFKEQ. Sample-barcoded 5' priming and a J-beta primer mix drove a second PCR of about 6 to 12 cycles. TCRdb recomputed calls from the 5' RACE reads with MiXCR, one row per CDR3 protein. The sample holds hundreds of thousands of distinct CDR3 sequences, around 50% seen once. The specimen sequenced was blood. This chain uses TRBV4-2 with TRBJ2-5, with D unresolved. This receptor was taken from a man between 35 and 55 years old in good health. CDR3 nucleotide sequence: TGTGCCAGCAGCCAAGTGGGCGTCGGGTCAGCAGAGACCCAGTACTTC. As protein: CASSQVGVGSAETQYF.